These 22 T cell receptor beta chains share one sample of origin, sequenced in a study of blood T cell repertoires in COVID-19. Sequencing was performed with immunoSEQ multiplex PCR; in TCRdb, only in-frame clones are kept and a portion is missing. The sample contains about 140,000 clones, about 86% of which appear only once. The sequencing sample was made of peripheral blood. Receptors were obtained from an older woman with acute or convalescent COVID-19.

V gene TRBV5-4 combines with J gene TRBJ2-2, with 8 bases fitting TRBD2. This CDR3 region has 16 residues. Germline V gene sequence: CDR1 SGHNT, CDR2 YYREEE (reference sequence). Unmatched junction bases numbered 11, after V lost 5 bases and J lost 5 bases. Here the CDR3 reads CASSVAPAGVTGELFF. CDR3 nucleotides: TGTGCCAGCAGTGTGGCCCCAGCGGGGGTTACCGGGGAGCTGTTTTTT.

The chain has TRBV5-6 and TRBJ2-1; D is ambiguous. CDR1 is SGHDT, CDR2 YYEEEE, per germline. Trimming stripped 2 bases from V and 4 bases from J, with 7 bases between. CDR3 length: 13 residues. CDR3 sequence: CASSFAGYNEQFF. The CDR3 DNA follows: TGTGCCAGCAGCTTCGCCGGGTACAATGAGCAGTTCTTC. Supplemented by reference TRBV5-6 and TRBJ2-1, the full variable domain reads DAGVTQSPTHLIKTRGQQVTLRCSPKSGHDTVSWYQQALGQGPQFIFQYYEEEERQRGNFPDRFSGHQFPNYSSELNVNALLLGDSALYLCASSFAGYNEQFFGPGTRLTVL.

This clone has just a few counts. The chain has TRBV11-1 and TRBJ1-6; D gene ambiguous. Trimming stripped 7 bases from V and 10 bases from J, with 14 bases between. This CDR3 spans 13 amino acids. Germline V gene data show CDR1 as SGHAT and CDR2 as FQDESV (reference sequence). The CDR3 region has the DNA TGTGCCAGCAAGCTAGAACTTTACTCACCCCTCCACTTT. It is translated as CASKLELYSPLHF.

The rearrangement uses TRBV6-2 or TRBV6-3 and TRBJ1-1, with D tentatively TRBD1 (6 bases). The germline V and J ends were trimmed by 5 bases and 3 bases, with 10 bases remaining between them. CDR3 size: 13 residues. Per the germline V gene, CDR1 is MNHEY and CDR2 is SVGEGT. As DNA, the CDR3 is TGTGCCAGCAGTCATGGACAGCACACTGAAGCTTTCTTT. It is translated as CASSHGQHTEAFF.

The chain links TRBV30 to TRBJ1-5; the D gene is possibly TRBD1 (6 bases). The V gene lost 4 bases and the J gene lost 4 bases, with 14 bases spanning the gap. Germline V CDR1 and CDR2: GTSNPN, SVGIG (reference sequence). The CDR3 loop spans 14 amino acids. The CDR3 DNA follows: TGTGCCTGGAATCATTGGGGGCTGAATCAGCCCCAGCATTTT. Translated, it gives CAWNHWGLNQPQHF.

The V gene is TRBV11-2, the J gene TRBJ2-2, with D possibly matching TRBD1 (5 bases). Germline assignment: CDR1 SGHAT and CDR2 FQNNGV. Deletions cut 0 bases from V and 6 bases from J, with 8 bases between. The CDR3 contains 14 residues. CDR3: CASSLEGPPGELFF. CDR3 nucleotide sequence: TGTGCCAGCAGCTTAGAGGGGCCCCCCGGGGAGCTGTTTTTT.

This clone came up a few times. The chain uses TRBV6-2 or TRBV6-3 and TRBJ2-7; the match to TRBD1 covers 8 bases. Germline CDR1 reads MNHEY; CDR2 reads SVGEGT. The CDR3 extends over 16 amino acids. Unmatched junction bases numbered 6, after V lost 2 bases and J lost 0 bases. As DNA, the CDR3 is TGTGCCAGCAGTTACAGAGGACAGGGCAGCTCCTACGAGCAGTACTTC. Protein product: CASSYRGQGSSYEQYF.

The CDR3 spells CASSPRDSFTEAFF. The CDR3 nucleotides read TGTGCCAGCAGTCCGCGGGACAGCTTCACTGAAGCTTTCTTT. This chain uses TRBV28 with TRBJ1-1, with 7 bases aligning to TRBD1. J was trimmed by 4 bases and V by 5 bases; bases with no gene match: 7. Per the germline V gene, CDR1 is MDHEN and CDR2 is SYDVKM. The CDR3 covers 14 residues.

The chain is built from TRBV2 and TRBJ2-5; TRBD1 might be the D (5 bases). This CDR3 region has 14 residues. CDR1 and CDR2 from the germline V gene are SNHLY and FYNNEI. The V end lost 6 bases, the J end lost 5 bases, and 16 bases lay between the germline ends. The CDR3 bases are TGTGCCAGCAGCCCCCCGGGTACAGGCGAGACCCAGTACTTC. It codes for CASSPPGTGETQYF.

The chain combines TRBV9 with TRBJ1-4; D possibly corresponds to TRBD1 (6 bases). The germline gives CDR1 SGDLS, CDR2 YYNGEE. Trimming took off 2 bases at V and 6 bases at J, with 11 bases between the two ends. There are 14 residues in the CDR3. DNA of the CDR3: TGTGCCAGCAGCGTTGGACAGAATTATGAAAAACTGTTTTTT. It codes for CASSVGQNYEKLFF. The variable domain in full, with the rest retrieved from reference TRBV9 and TRBJ1-4, is DSGVTQTPKHLITATGQRVTLRCSPRSGDLSVYWYQQSLDQGLQFLIQYYNGEERAKGNILERFSAQQFPDLHSELNLSSLELGDSALYFCASSVGQNYEKLFFGSGTQLSVL.

The chain combines TRBV3-1 (or the pseudogene TRBV3-2) with TRBJ1-4; tentative D call: TRBD1 (5 bases). Trimming stripped 5 bases from V and 2 bases from J, with 9 bases between. Germline values: CDR1 LGHDT, CDR2 YNNKEL (reference sequence). The length of the CDR3 is 14 residues. Written as DNA, the CDR3 is TGTGCCAGCAGCGCCCGACAGACTAATGAAAAACTGTTTTTT. Its protein is CASSARQTNEKLFF.

The chain combines TRBV4-2 with TRBJ1-3; no definite D call. Germline loops: CDR1 LGHNA, CDR2 YNFKEQ. V lost 3 bases to trimming and J lost 4 bases, with 10 bases between them. This CDR3 has 14 amino acids. This chain's CDR3 is CASSQRGLGNTIYF. The CDR3 DNA follows: TGTGCCAGCAGCCAGCGAGGACTGGGAAACACCATATATTTT.

In this sample, this clone turned up once. The J gene is TRBJ1-4, the V gene TRBV6-6; no firm D call. CDR1 MNHNY and CDR2 SVGAGI come from the germline V gene (reference sequence). The ends were cut back, 0 bases at V and 7 bases at J, with 6 bases in the middle. The CDR3 runs to 13 residues. CDR3 DNA sequence: TGTGCCAGCAGTTACTCGACTGGTGAAAAACTGTTTTTT. Its translation: CASSYSTGEKLFF.

This chain's CDR3 is CASSTDRDWSYEQYF. For the CDR3, the DNA is TGTGCCAGTAGTACCGACCGGGACTGGAGCTACGAGCAGTACTTC. This chain links TRBV19 with TRBJ2-7; a weak D match, TRBD2 (6 bases). Germline loops: CDR1 LNHDA, CDR2 SQIVND (reference sequence). There are 15 residues in the CDR3. V gave up 4 bases and J gave up 3 bases, with 16 bases separating them.

CDR3 amino acids: CAWSLGATGGETQYF. The CDR3 DNA follows: TGTGCCTGGAGTCTGGGAGCCACGGGGGGGGAGACCCAGTACTTC. The gene calls are TRBV30 and TRBJ2-5; TRBD2 aligns across 8 bases. After removal of 2 bases from V and 5 bases from J, the junction contained 10 bases not matched to a gene. CDR1 is GTSNPN and CDR2 is SVGIG in the germline V gene (reference sequence). This CDR3 is 15 amino acids long.

The V gene is TRBV29-1, the J gene TRBJ2-7, with a possible D match to TRBD2 (5 bases). The CDR3 sequence is 13 residues long. V was cut by 7 bases and J by 2 bases, with 15 bases left in between. The germline V gene encodes CDR1 SQVTM and CDR2 ANQGSEA. The CDR3 is CSAGVEPTYEQYF. The CDR3 DNA reads TGCAGCGCCGGGGTGGAGCCAACCTACGAGCAGTACTTC.

The chain recombines TRBV11-3 with TRBJ2-2, with TRBD1 as a possible D gene (6 bases). There are 14 residues in the CDR3. The germline gives CDR1 SGHNT, CDR2 YENEEA. V was clipped by 2 bases and J by 5 bases, with 9 bases between them. The CDR3 spells CASSLLGATGELFF. The DNA for the CDR3 is TGTGCCAGCAGCTTACTGGGGGCGACCGGGGAGCTGTTTTTT. Combining the CDR3 with reference TRBV11-3 and TRBJ2-2 gives the whole variable domain EAGVVQSPRYKIIEKKQPVAFWCNPISGHNTLYWYLQNLGQGPELLIRYENEEAVDDSQLPKDRFSAERLKGVDSTLKIQPAELGDSAVYLCASSLLGATGELFFGEGSRLTVL.

J is TRBJ2-7 and V is TRBV20-1; 10 bases match TRBD2. The CDR3 covers 14 residues. Germline loops: CDR1 DFQATT, CDR2 SNEGSKA (reference sequence). The junction had 4 bases not matched to a gene; V was cut back by 3 bases and J by 2 bases. In DNA, the CDR3 is TGCAGTGCTAGTTCTAGCGGGGGCCCCTACGAGCAGTACTTC. This sequence encodes CSASSSGGPYEQYF.

The chain joins TRBV2 to TRBJ2-7, with 7 bases that match TRBD2. This CDR3 is 13 amino acids long. V lost 6 bases, J lost 3 bases, and 5 bases stayed unmatched. The germline gives CDR1 SNHLY, CDR2 FYNNEI. This chain's CDR3 is CASSERGHYEQYF. CDR3 DNA: TGTGCCAGCAGCGAGCGGGGCCACTACGAGCAGTACTTC.

The rearrangement uses TRBV4-2 and TRBJ2-5, with 9 nucleotides matching TRBD2. From germline, CDR1 is LGHNA and CDR2 YNFKEQ. V dropped 0 bases and J dropped 5; count of bases not matched to a gene: 10. The CDR3 has 17 amino acids. CDR3 bases: TGTGCCAGCAGCCAAGATACGGCTAGCGGGGCAAGGGAGACCCAGTACTTC. Amino acids: CASSQDTASGARETQYF.

A single count supports this clone. The chain employs TRBV19 and TRBJ2-7, with D unclear. The length of the CDR3 is 14 residues. Germline V gives CDR1 LNHDA, CDR2 SQIVND (reference sequence). The V and J ends lost 1 base and 1 base respectively, with 8 bases between them. The CDR3: CASSIVLTSYEQYF. CDR3 sequence (DNA): TGTGCCAGTAGTATAGTACTAACTTCCTACGAGCAGTACTTC.

The genes are TRBV30 and TRBJ1-4; TRBD1 agrees at 7 bases. V shed 4 bases and J 8 bases; nucleotides not matched to a gene: 4. Germline assignment: CDR1 GTSNPN and CDR2 SVGIG (reference sequence). This CDR3 is built from 12 residues. Here the CDR3 reads CAWTAGGEKLFF. The CDR3 coding sequence is TGTGCCTGGACAGCAGGGGGGGAAAAACTGTTTTTT.